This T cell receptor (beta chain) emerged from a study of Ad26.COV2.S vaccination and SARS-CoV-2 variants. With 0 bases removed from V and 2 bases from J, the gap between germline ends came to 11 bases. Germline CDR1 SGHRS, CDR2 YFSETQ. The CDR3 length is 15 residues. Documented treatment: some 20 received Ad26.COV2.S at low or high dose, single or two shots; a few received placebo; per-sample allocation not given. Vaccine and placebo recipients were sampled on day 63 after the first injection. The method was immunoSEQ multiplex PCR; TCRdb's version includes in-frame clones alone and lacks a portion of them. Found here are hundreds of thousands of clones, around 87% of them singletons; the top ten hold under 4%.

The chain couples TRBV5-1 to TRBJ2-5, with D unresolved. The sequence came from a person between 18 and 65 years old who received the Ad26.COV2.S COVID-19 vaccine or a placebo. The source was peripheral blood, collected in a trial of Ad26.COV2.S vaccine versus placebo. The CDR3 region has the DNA TGCGCCAGCAGCTTGGAGTGGGCCGAGCAAGAGACCCAGTACTTC. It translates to CASSLEWAEQETQYF.